This T cell receptor beta chain was obtained from a study of cytomegalovirus exposure and HLA in healthy donors. The CDR3 sequence is 12 residues long. Germline values: CDR1 SNHLY, CDR2 FYNNEI. The germline V and J ends were trimmed by 7 bases and 6 bases, with 13 bases remaining between them. PCR used 60 Vbeta primers and 13 Jbeta primers. The repertoire was sequenced with immunoSEQ multiplex PCR; TCRdb's copy has only in-frame clones and lacks some. The sample includes about 25,000 clones, 70% of them seen just once. This chain links TRBV2 with TRBJ2-7, with D tentatively TRBD2 (6 bases). The sequenced sample consisted of PBMCs. This clonotype was sampled from a woman aged 50 to 60 in good health and CMV-seronegative. This CDR3 reads CASNREYGEQYF. Written as DNA, the CDR3 is TGTGCCAGCAACCGGGAGTACGGCGAGCAGTACTTC. The full variable domain, its missing parts supplied by reference TRBV2 and TRBJ2-7, is EPEVTQTPSHQVTQMGQEVILRCVPISNHLYFYWYRQILGQKVEFLVSFYNNEISEKSEIFDDQFSVERPDGSNFTLKIRSTKLEDSAMYFCASNREYGEQYFGPGTRLTVT.